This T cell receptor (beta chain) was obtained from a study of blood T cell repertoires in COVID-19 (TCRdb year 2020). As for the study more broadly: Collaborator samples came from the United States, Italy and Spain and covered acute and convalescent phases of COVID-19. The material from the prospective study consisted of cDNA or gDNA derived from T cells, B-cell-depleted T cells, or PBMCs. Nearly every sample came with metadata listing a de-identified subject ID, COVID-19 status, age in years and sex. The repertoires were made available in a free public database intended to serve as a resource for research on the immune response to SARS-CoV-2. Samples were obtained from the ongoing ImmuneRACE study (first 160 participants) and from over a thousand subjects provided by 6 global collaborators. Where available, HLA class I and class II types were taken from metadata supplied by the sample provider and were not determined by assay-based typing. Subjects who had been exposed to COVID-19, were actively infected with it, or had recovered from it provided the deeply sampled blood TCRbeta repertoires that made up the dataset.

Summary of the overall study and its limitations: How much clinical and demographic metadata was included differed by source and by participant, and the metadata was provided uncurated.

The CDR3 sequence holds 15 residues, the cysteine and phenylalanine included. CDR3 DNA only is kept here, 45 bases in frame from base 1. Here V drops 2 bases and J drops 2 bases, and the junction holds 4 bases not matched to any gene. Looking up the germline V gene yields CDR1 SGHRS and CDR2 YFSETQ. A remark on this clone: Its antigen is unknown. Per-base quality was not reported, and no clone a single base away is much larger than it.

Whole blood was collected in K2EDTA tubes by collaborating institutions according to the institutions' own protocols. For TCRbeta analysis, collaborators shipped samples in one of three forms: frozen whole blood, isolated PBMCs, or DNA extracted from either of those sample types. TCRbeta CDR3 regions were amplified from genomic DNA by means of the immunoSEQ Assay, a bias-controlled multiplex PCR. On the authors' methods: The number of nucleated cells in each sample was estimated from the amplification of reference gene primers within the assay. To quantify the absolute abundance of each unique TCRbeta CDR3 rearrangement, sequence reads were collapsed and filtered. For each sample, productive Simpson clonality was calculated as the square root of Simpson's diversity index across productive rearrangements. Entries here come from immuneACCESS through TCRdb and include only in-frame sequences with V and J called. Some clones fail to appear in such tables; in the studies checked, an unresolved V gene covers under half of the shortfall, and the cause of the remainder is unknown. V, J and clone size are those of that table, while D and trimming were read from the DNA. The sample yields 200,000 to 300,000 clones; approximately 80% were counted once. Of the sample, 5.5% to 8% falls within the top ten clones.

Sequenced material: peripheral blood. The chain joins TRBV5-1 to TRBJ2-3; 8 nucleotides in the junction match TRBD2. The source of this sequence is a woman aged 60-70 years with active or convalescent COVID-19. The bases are TGCGCCAGCAGCTTTAGCGGGGTGAACACAGATACGCAGTATTTT. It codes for CASSFSGVNTDTQYF.